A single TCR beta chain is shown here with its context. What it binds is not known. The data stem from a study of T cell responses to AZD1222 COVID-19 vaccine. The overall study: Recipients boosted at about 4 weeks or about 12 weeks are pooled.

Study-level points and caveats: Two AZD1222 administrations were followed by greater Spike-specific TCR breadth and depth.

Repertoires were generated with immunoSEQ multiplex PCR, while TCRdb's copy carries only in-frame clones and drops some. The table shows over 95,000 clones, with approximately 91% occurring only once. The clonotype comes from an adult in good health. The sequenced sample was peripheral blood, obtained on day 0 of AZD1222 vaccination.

The CDR3: CASSFDRGPSGNTIYF. The CDR3 DNA sequence: TGTGCCAGCAGCTTTGACAGGGGACCCTCTGGAAACACCATATATTTT. The chain carries TRBV7-6 and TRBJ1-3, with 8 bases aligning to TRBD1. This CDR3 comprises 16 residues. J gave up 0 bases and V 3 bases, and 4 bases lay outside the gene matches. Per the germline V gene, CDR1 is SGHVS and CDR2 is FNYEAQ. Looking up the rest from reference TRBV7-6 and TRBJ1-3 gives the full variable domain: GAGVSQSPRYKVTKRGQDVALRCDPISGHVSLYWYRQALGQGPEFLTYFNYEAQQDKSGLPNDRFSAERPEGSISTLTIQRTEQRDSAMYRCASSFDRGPSGNTIYFGEGSWLTVV.